Included here is one T cell receptor beta chain sequence, with context. Its binding antigen is unknown. No much larger clone is present one base from it, and per-base qualities are unavailable. Genomic DNA was extracted from sorted cells for sequencing of the TCRbeta CDR3 region. The immunoSEQ Assay was used for sequencing of TCRbeta CDR3 regions. Here the immuneACCESS table is served through TCRdb, limited to in-frame sequences with V and J called. Missing clones are a known gap in these copies; in checked studies unresolved V genes cover under half, and the rest lacks a known reason. In this sample the table shows roughly 46,000 clones, about 89% of which occur a single time. The ten largest clones take up around 11% of the sample. The trial excluded patients who had a history of autoimmune disease or were on systemic immunosuppression. In every dose cohort, peripheral blood was drawn for TCR sequencing at baseline, cycle 4 day 1, and cycle 7 day 1. The samples were taken from a phase I, first-in-human, multicenter, open-label dose-escalation trial of ivuxolimab. Adults with locally advanced or metastatic melanoma, renal cell carcinoma, hepatocellular carcinoma or head and neck squamous cell carcinoma were enrolled in the trial. Before TCR sequencing, CD4+ T cells and CD8+ T cells were sorted from peripheral blood as separate populations.

The germline ends are 2 bases apart after V is trimmed by 1 base and J by 1 base. Inclusive of the bounding cysteine and phenylalanine, the CDR3 is 11 residues long. Of all the DNA, just the CDR3 is kept, 33 bases in frame from base 1. CDR1 and CDR2, per the germline V gene, are SQVTM and ANQGSEA. The source of the sample is a study of OX40 agonist ivuxolimab in advanced cancers. Looking at the study overall: Ivuxolimab, which targeted the costimulatory receptor OX40 (CD134), was an agonistic, fully human IgG2 monoclonal antibody. The point of sequencing TCRbeta in the periphery was to test whether ivuxolimab changed TCR sequence diversity and drove clonal T-cell expansion. Of the 50 or so patients in dose escalation, 19 had hepatocellular carcinoma, roughly 15 had melanoma, 9 had renal cell carcinoma and 9 had head and neck cancer. Three dose-escalation patients achieved partial responses, one with hepatocellular carcinoma and two with cutaneous melanoma. The paper covers the monotherapy dose-escalation part of the phase I ivuxolimab trial, which included N of about 50 patients. A male proportion of 75% to 85% and a mean age of 60 years, ranging from roughly 23 to 90, were recorded for the dose-escalation cohort. Patients were allowed to have had prior anti-PD-1, anti-PD-L1 or anti-CTLA-4 therapy, and approximately 40% of the dose-escalation patients had previously received checkpoint inhibitors. Intravenous ivuxolimab was administered to patients every 2 weeks at six dose levels: 0.01, 0.1, 0.3, 1.5, 3 and 10 mg/kg.

Results the study describes overall, beyond this receptor: The antigen specificity of the peripheral T cells that underwent clonal expansion was not determined. In partial responders in the 0.1-3.0 mg/kg groups, normalized peripheral clonal expansion was found to be among the lowest, especially among CD8+ T cells. After ivuxolimab, more expanded clones were found on average in CD8+ T cells than in CD4+ T cells. Low levels of normalized T-cell clonal expansion were also shown by some nonresponding patients. Clonal expansion of both CD4+ and CD8+ blood T cells was observed from baseline to week 6 at doses 0.1 to 3.0 mg/kg.

Sequencing was performed on CD4+ or CD8+ T cells sorted from blood, taken in a trial of the OX40 agonist ivuxolimab. The receptor chain draws on TRBV29-1 and TRBJ2-7, with the D gene call left open. This clonotype was obtained from an adult with an advanced solid tumor such as melanoma, head and neck, liver or kidney cancer. The bases read TGCAGCGTTGAAGCTTCCTACGAGCAGTACTTC. Protein translation: CSVEASYEQYF.